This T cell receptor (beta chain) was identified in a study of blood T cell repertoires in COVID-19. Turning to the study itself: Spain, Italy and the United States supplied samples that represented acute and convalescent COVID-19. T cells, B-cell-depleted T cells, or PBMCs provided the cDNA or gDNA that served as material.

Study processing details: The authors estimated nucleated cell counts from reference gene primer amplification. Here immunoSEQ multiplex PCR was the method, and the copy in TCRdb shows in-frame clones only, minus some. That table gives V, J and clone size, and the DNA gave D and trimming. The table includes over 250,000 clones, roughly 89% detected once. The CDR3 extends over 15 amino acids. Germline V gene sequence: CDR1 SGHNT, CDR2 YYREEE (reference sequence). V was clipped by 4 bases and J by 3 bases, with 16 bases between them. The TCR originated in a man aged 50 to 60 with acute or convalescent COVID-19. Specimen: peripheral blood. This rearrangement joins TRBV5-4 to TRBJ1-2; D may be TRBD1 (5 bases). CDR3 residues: CASSPQMGQDYGYTF. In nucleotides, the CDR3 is TGTGCCAGCAGCCCGCAAATGGGGCAGGACTATGGCTACACCTTC.